The entry below gives a single T cell receptor (beta chain) sequence along with its context. Sequenced by immunoSEQ multiplex PCR; TCRdb stores in-frame clones only, minus some. The table records over 2 million clones, around 90% of them present only once. This sample stems from a study of shared clonotypes between healthy human individuals. About the research overall: Serving as donors were two women and three men, whose ages spanned 18 to 49.

The sequenced sample consisted of naive CD4+ T cells from PBMCs. Subset meaning: CD45RA+ positively selected. This sequence originates from a man younger than 35 in good health. Some clones in this sample may be carry-over from other donors' samples.

For the CDR3, the DNA is TGTGCCTGGAGCGACGGGACACTGAACACTGAAGCTTTCTTT. Protein product: CAWSDGTLNTEAFF. The J gene is TRBJ1-1, the V gene TRBV30, with D maybe TRBD1 (6 bases). CDR3 length: 14 amino acids. Trimming left V 3 bases short and J 0 bases short, with 11 bases between. CDR1 is GTSNPN, CDR2 SVGIG, per germline (reference sequence).